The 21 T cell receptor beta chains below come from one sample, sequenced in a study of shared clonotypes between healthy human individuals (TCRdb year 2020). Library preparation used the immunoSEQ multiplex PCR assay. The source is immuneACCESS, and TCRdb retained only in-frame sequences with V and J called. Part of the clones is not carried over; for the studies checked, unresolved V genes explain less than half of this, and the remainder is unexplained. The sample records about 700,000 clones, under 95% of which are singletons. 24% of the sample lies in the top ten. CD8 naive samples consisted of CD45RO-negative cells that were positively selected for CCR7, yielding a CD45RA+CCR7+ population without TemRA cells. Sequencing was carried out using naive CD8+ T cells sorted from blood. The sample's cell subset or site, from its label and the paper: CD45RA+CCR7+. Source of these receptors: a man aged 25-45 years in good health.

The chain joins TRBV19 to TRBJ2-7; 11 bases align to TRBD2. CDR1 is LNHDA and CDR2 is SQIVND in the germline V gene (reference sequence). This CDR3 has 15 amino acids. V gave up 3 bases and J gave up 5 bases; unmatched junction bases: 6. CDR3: CASSILAGGNNEQYF. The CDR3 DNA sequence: TGTGCCAGTAGTATCCTAGCGGGAGGTAATAACGAGCAGTACTTC.

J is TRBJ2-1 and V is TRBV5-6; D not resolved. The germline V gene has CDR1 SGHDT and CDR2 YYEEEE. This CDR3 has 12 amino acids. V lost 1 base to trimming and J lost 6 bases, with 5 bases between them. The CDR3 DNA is TGTGCCAGCAGCTTGTATATCAATGAGCAGTTCTTC. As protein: CASSLYINEQFF.

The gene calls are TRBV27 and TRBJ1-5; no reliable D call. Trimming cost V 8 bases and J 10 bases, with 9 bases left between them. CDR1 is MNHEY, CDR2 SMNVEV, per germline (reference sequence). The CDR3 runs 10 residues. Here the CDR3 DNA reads TGTGCCAGCGGATCGAGCCCCCAGCATTTT. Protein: CASGSSPQHF.

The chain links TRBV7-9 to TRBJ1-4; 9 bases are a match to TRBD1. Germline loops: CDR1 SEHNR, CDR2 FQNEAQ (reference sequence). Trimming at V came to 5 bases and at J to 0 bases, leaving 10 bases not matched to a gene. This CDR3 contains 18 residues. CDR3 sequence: CASSTSGTGLATNEKLFF. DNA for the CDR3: TGTGCCAGCAGCACGTCCGGGACAGGGCTTGCAACTAATGAAAAACTGTTTTTT.

The CDR3 reads CASSITGGIAGELFF. In DNA, the CDR3 is TGTGCCAGTAGTATAACAGGGGGCATTGCCGGGGAGCTGTTTTTT. The V gene is TRBV19, the J gene TRBJ2-2, with 9 bases lining up with TRBD1. Unmatched junction bases numbered 4, after V lost 2 bases and J lost 6 bases. Germline CDR1 is LNHDA and CDR2 is SQIVND (reference sequence). This CDR3 is 15 amino acids long.

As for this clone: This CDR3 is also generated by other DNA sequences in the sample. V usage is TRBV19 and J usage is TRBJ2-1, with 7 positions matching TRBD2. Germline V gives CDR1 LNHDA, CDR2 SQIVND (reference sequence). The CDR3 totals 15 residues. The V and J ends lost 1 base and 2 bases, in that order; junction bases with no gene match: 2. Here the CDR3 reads CASSIAGGAYNEQFF. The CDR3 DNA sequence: TGTGCCAGTAGTATAGCGGGAGGCGCCTACAATGAGCAGTTCTTC. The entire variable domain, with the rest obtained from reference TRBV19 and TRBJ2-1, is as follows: DGGITQSPKYLFRKEGQNVTLSCEQNLNHDAMYWYRQDPGQGLRLIYYSQIVNDFQKGDIAEGYSVSREKKESFPLTVTSAQKNPTAFYLCASSIAGGAYNEQFFGPGTRLTVL.

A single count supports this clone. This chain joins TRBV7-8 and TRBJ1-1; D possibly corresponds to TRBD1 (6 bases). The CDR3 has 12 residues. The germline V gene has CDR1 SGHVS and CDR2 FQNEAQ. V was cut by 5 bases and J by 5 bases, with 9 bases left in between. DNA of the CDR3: TGTGCCAGCAGCCCTGGGACAACTGAAGCTTTCTTT. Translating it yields CASSPGTTEAFF. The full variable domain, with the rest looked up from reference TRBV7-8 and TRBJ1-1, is GAGVSQSPRYKVAKRGQDVALRCDPISGHVSLFWYQQALGQGPEFLTYFQNEAQLDKSGLPSDRFFAERPEGSVSTLKIQRTQQEDSAVYLCASSPGTTEAFFGQGTRLTVV.

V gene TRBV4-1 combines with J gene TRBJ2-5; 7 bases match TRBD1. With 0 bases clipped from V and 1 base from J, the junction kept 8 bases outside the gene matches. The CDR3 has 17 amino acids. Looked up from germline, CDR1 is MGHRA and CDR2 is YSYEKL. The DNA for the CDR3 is TGCGCCAGCAGCCAAGATTTAGGCAGGGGGTTCCAAGAGACCCAGTACTTC. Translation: CASSQDLGRGFQETQYF.

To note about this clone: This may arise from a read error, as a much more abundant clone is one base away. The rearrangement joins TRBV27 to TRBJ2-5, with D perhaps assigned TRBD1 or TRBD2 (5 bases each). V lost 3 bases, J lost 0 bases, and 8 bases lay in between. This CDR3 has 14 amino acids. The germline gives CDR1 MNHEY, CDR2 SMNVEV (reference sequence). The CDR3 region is CASSLWGNQETQYF. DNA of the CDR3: TGTGCCAGCAGTTTGTGGGGGAACCAAGAGACCCAGTACTTC.

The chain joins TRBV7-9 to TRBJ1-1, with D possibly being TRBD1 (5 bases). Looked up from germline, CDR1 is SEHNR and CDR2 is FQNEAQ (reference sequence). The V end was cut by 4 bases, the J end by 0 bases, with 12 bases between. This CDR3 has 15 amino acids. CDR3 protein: CASSSDQGLNTEAFF. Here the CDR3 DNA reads TGTGCCAGCAGCTCGGATCAGGGCTTGAACACTGAAGCTTTCTTT.

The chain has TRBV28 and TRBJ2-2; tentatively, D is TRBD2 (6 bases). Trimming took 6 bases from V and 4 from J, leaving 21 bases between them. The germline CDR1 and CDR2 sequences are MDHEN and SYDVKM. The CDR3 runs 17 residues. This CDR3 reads CASSDPPGTPSTGELFF. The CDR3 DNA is TGTGCCAGCAGCGACCCCCCCGGGACTCCAAGCACCGGGGAGCTGTTTTTT. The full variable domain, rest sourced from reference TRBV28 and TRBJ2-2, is DVKVTQSSRYLVKRTGEKVFLECVQDMDHENMFWYRQDPGLGLRLIYFSYDVKMKEKGDIPEGYSVSREKKERFSLILESASTNQTSMYLCASSDPPGTPSTGELFFGEGSRLTVL.

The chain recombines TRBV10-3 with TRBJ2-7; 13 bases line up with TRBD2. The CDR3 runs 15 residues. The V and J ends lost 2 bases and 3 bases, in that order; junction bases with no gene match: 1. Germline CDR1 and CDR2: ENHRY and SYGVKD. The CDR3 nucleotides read TGTGCCATCAGTGAGGGACTAGCGGGGGACTACGAGCAGTACTTC. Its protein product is CAISEGLAGDYEQYF.

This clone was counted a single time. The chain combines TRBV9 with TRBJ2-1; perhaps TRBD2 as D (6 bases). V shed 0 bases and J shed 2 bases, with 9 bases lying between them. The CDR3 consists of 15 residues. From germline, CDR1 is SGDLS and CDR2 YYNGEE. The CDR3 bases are TGTGCCAGCAGCGTAGGACAGCGGGCCTACAATGAGCAGTTCTTC. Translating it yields CASSVGQRAYNEQFF. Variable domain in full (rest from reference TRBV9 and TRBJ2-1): DSGVTQTPKHLITATGQRVTLRCSPRSGDLSVYWYQQSLDQGLQFLIQYYNGEERAKGNILERFSAQQFPDLHSELNLSSLELGDSALYFCASSVGQRAYNEQFFGPGTRLTVL.

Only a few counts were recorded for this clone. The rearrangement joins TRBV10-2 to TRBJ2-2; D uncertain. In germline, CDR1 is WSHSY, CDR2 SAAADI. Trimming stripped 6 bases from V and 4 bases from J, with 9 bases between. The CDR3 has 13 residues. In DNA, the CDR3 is TGCGCCAGCAGGGATTTCTCCACCGGGGAGCTGTTTTTT. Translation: CASRDFSTGELFF.

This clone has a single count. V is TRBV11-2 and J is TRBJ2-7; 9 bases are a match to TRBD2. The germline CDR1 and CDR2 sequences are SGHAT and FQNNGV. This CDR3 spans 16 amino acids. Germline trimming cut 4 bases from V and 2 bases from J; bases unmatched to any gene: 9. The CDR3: CASSYLSGRPPYEQYF. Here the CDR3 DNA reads TGTGCCAGCAGCTATTTGAGCGGGAGGCCCCCCTACGAGCAGTACTTC. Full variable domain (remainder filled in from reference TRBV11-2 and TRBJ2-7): EAGVAQSPRYKIIEKRQSVAFWCNPISGHATLYWYQQILGQGPKLLIQFQNNGVVDDSQLPKDRFSAERLKGVDSTLKIQPAKLEDSAVYLCASSYLSGRPPYEQYFGPGTRLTVT.

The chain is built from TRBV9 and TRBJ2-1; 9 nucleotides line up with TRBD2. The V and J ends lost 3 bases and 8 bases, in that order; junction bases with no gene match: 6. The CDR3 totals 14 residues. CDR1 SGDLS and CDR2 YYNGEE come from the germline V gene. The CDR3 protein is CASSGGLASHEQFF. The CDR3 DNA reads TGTGCCAGCAGCGGCGGACTAGCGTCCCATGAGCAGTTCTTC.

Here the CDR3 reads CASSQELSGSYNEQFF. CDR3 sequence (DNA): TGCGCCAGCAGCCAAGAATTAAGCGGGAGTTACAATGAGCAGTTCTTC. The rearrangement joins TRBV4-3 to TRBJ2-1; 8 positions agree with TRBD2. V lost 0 bases and J lost 4; bases outside the gene matches: 5. Germline V CDR1 and CDR2: LGHNA, YSLEER. CDR3 length: 16 amino acids.

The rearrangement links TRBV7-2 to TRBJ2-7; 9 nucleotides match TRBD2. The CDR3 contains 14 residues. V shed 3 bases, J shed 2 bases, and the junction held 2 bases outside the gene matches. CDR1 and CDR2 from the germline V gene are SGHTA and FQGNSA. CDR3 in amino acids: CASSFAGGPYEQYF. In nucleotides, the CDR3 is TGTGCCAGCAGCTTTGCGGGAGGGCCCTACGAGCAGTACTTC.

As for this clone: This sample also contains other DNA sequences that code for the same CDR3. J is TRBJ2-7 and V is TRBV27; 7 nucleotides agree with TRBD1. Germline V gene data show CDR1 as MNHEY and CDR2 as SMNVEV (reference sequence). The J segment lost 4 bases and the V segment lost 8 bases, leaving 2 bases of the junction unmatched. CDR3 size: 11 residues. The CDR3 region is CASGDSYEQYF. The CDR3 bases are TGTGCCAGCGGGGACAGTTACGAGCAGTACTTC.

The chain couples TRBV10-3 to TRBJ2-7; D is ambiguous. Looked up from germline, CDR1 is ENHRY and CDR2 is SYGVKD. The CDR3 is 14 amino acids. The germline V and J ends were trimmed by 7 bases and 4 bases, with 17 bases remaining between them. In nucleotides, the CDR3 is TGTGCCATCACTAAGGACGAGGTGGGATACGAGCAGTACTTC. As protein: CAITKDEVGYEQYF.

The CDR3 region is CASSPRLAGISDTQYF. CDR3 nucleotides: TGTGCCAGCAGCCCCCGACTAGCGGGAATCTCAGATACGCAGTATTTT. The chain uses TRBV9 and TRBJ2-3, with TRBD2 matching over 11 bases. With V trimmed by 4 bases and J by 4 bases, 8 bases remained unmatched. The CDR3 consists of 16 residues. Germline V gene lookup returns CDR1 SGDLS and CDR2 YYNGEE. Drawing the rest from reference TRBV9 and TRBJ2-3, the complete variable domain is DSGVTQTPKHLITATGQRVTLRCSPRSGDLSVYWYQQSLDQGLQFLIQYYNGEERAKGNILERFSAQQFPDLHSELNLSSLELGDSALYFCASSPRLAGISDTQYFGPGTRLTVL.